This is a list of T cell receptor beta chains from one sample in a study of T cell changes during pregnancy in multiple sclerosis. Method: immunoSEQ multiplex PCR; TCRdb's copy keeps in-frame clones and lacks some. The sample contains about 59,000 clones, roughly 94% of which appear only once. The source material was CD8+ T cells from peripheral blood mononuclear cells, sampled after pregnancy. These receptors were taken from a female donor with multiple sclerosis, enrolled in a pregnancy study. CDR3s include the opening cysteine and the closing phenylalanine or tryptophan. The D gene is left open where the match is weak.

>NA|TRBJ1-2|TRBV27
CASSLLGAYGYTF
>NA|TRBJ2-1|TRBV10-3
CAINPGVGDEQFF
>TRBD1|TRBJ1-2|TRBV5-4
CASSPGTGVPYGYTF
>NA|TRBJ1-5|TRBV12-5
CASGLPPPGGNQPQHF
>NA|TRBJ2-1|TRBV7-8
CASSPGVQGNEQFF
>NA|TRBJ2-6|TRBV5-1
CASSLAAAGVISGANVLTF
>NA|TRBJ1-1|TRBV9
CASSPTVNTEAFF
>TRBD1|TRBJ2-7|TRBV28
CASYPRGQGAYEQYF
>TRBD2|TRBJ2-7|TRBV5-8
CASSPGTSGRDEQYF
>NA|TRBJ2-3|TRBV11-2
CASSSGVMTDTQYF
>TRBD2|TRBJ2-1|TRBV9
CASSQGLAGGTYNEQFF
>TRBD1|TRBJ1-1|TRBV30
CAWSVTGSTEAFF
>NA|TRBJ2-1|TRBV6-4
CASSVDSSSYNEQFF
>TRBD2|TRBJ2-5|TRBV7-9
CASSLDVSGGVETQYF
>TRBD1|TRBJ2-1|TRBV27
CASSSKTGIYEQFF
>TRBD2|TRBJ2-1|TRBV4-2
CASSPVAGGDNEQFF
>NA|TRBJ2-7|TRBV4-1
CASSQGETINF